This is a list of T cell receptor beta chains from one sample in a study of blood T cell repertoires in COVID-19. The assay was immunoSEQ multiplex PCR, and TCRdb's table has in-frame clones only and misses some. The sample records approximately 120,000 clones, roughly 88% being singletons. Sequenced: peripheral blood. These receptors all come from a woman of 80 years or more with active or convalescent COVID-19. Each CDR3 is given with its conserved first and last residue. The D gene is left open where the match is weak.

TRBJ1-3 | 15 | TRBV6-5 | - | CASRSTGSSGNTIYF | TGTGCCAGCAGATCTACAGGTAGCTCTGGAAACACCATATATTTT
TRBJ2-7 | 17 | TRBV5-1 | TRBD2 | CASSGPHASGDYYEQYF | TGCGCCAGCAGCGGCCCTCACGCTAGCGGCGACTACTACGAGCAGTACTTC
TRBJ2-1 | 15 | TRBV19 | - | CASSIYSSSYNEQFF | TGTGCCAGTAGTATCTACAGCAGCTCCTACAATGAGCAGTTCTTC
TRBJ1-1 | 17 | TRBV11-2 | - | CASSLAGSGTHLTEAFF | TGTGCCAGCAGCTTGGCCGGGTCCGGGACACATTTGACTGAAGCTTTCTTT
TRBJ1-1 | 18 | TRBV18 | - | CASSANSNGGRMNTEAFF | TGTGCCAGCTCAGCAAATAGTAATGGGGGCCGGATGAACACTGAAGCTTTCTTT
TRBJ2-7 | 11 | TRBV20-1 | - | CSVRRSYEQYF | TGCAGTGTCCGGAGGTCCTACGAGCAGTACTTC
TRBJ2-5 | 13 | TRBV5-1 | - | CASSWSQQETQYF | TGCGCCAGCAGCTGGAGCCAGCAAGAGACCCAGTACTTC
TRBJ2-2 | 17 | TRBV11-2 | TRBD2 | CASSPRLAGGNTGELFF | TGTGCCAGCAGCCCCCGACTAGCGGGAGGGAACACCGGGGAGCTGTTTTTT
TRBJ1-3 | 15 | TRBV18 | TRBD1 | CASSSTGQGGNTIYF | TGTGCCAGCTCATCAACGGGACAGGGTGGAAACACCATATATTTT
TRBJ2-1 | 19 | TRBV24-1 | - | CATSDPRLAGRGTYNEQFF | TGTGCCACCAGTGATCCTCGACTAGCAGGAAGGGGGACCTACAATGAGCAGTTCTTC
TRBJ2-7 | 15 | TRBV9 | - | CASSVGGRGPYEQYF | TGTGCCAGCAGCGTAGGTGGCAGGGGCCCCTACGAGCAGTACTTC